These 6 T cell receptor beta chains were all obtained from the same sample, sequenced in a study of T cell repertoires in cytomegalovirus infection. Using its own MiXCR run on the reads, TCRdb lists one record per CDR3 protein. Of 200,000 to 250,000 distinct CDR3 sequences in the sample, 5% to 8.5% were seen once. Sequences were obtained from PBMCs. Receptor source: a human donor in good health (CMV status not recorded). Some clones in this sample may be carry-over from other donors' samples.

Ten or more counts support this clonotype. The V gene is TRBV28, the J gene TRBJ2-7; weak D call: TRBD2 (5 bases). Germline loops: CDR1 MDHEN, CDR2 SYDVKM. CDR3 length equals 13 residues. V lost 3 bases to trimming and J lost 10 bases, with 16 bases between them. The CDR3 DNA is TGTGCCAGCAGTTTCGGTGGAGGAACGAGACAGTACTTC. This encodes CASSFGGGTRQYF.

This clonotype has a count of ten or more. In DNA, the CDR3 is TGCGCCAGCAGCTTGGAAATGGGTTCGGACAATGAGCAGTTCTTC. It codes for CASSLEMGSDNEQFF. This chain links TRBV5-1 with TRBJ2-1; D gene unclear. V lost 0 bases to trimming and J lost 5 bases, with 12 bases between them. The germline V gene encodes CDR1 SGHRS and CDR2 YFSETQ. There are 15 residues in the CDR3.

This clonotype has ten or more counts. The chain recombines TRBV25-1 with TRBJ1-1; D is undetermined. CDR3 length: 15 residues. V lost 3 bases and J lost 10, with 21 bases in between. From germline, CDR1 is MGHDK and CDR2 SYGVNS. CDR3 nucleotide sequence: TGTGCCAGCAGTGATGATAGATCGGAAACCCGAGGAGCTTTCTTT. It translates to CASSDDRSETRGAFF.

Ten or more counts support this clonotype. CDR3 loop: CASSYSPWPSGGAGELFF. The CDR3 coding sequence is TGTGCCAGCAGTTACTCGCCCTGGCCTAGCGGGGGGGCCGGGGAGCTGTTTTTT. The rearrangement links TRBV6-5 to TRBJ2-2, with 12 positions matching TRBD2. Looked up from germline, CDR1 is MNHEY and CDR2 is SVGAGI. Unmatched junction bases numbered 8, after V lost 0 bases and J lost 6 bases. The CDR3 has 18 amino acids.

The table lists this clonotype with many counts. This chain links TRBV7-2 with TRBJ1-6; 7 nucleotides agree with TRBD1. Germline V gives CDR1 SGHTA, CDR2 FQGNSA. Trimming at V came to 0 bases and at J to 8 bases, leaving 13 bases not matched to a gene. The CDR3 loop spans 18 amino acids. DNA of the CDR3: TGTGCCAGCAGCTTAGCCGCAACAGGGGCTCAAGTCTATTCACCCCTCCACTTT. Its translation: CASSLAATGAQVYSPLHF.

This clonotype was detected many times. The chain links TRBV7-2 to TRBJ1-5; possibly TRBD1 for D (5 bases). The ends were cut back, 0 bases at V and 0 bases at J, with 21 bases in the middle. In germline, CDR1 is SGHTA, CDR2 FQGNSA. This CDR3 is built from 20 residues. The CDR3 loop is CASSLAVTEPPHYSNQPQHF. For the CDR3, the DNA is TGTGCCAGCAGCTTAGCCGTGACAGAGCCTCCCCATTATAGCAATCAGCCCCAGCATTTT. The complete variable domain, with remaining parts taken from reference TRBV7-2 and TRBJ1-5, reads GAGVSQSPSNKVTEKGKDVELRCDPISGHTALYWYRQSLGQGLEFLIYFQGNSAPDKSGLPSDRFSAERTGGSVSTLTIQRTQQEDSAVYLCASSLAVTEPPHYSNQPQHFGDGTRLSIL.